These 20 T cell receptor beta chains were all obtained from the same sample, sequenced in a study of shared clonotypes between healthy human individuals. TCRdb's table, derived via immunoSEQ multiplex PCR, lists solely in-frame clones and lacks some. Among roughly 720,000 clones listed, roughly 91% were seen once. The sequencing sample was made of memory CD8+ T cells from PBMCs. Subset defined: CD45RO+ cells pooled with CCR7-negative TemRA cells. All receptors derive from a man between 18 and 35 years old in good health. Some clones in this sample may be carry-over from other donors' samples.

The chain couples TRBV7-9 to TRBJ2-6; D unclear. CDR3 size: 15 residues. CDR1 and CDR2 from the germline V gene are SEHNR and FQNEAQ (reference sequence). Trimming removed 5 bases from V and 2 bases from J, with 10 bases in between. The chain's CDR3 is CASSPLGPGANVLTF. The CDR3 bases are TGTGCCAGCAGCCCTCTAGGACCTGGGGCCAACGTCCTGACTTTC.

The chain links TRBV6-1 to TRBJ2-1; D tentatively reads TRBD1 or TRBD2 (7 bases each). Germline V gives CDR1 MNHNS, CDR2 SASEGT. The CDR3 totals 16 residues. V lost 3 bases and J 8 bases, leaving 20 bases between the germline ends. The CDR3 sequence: CASSETVGLGGYEQFF. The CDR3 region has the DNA TGTGCCAGCAGTGAGACCGTAGGACTAGGGGGCTATGAGCAGTTCTTC.

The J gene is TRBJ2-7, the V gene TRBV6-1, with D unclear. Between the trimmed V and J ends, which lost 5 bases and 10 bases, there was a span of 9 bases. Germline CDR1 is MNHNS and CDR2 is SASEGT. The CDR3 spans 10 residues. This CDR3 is CASSSWGQYF. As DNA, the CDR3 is TGTGCCAGCAGTTCATGGGGACAGTACTTC.

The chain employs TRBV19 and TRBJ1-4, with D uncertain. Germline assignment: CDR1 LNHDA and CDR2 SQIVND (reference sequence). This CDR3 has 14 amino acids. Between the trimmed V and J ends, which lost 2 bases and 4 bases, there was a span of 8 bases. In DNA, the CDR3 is TGTGCCAGTAGTATACGGCTTCTTAATGAAAAACTGTTTTTT. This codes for CASSIRLLNEKLFF.

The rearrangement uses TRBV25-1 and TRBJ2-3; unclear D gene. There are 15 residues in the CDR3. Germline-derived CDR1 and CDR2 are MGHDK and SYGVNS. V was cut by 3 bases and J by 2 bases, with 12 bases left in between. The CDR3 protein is CASSDITFVTDTQYF. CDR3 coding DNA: TGTGCCAGCAGTGACATAACATTCGTCACAGATACGCAGTATTTT.

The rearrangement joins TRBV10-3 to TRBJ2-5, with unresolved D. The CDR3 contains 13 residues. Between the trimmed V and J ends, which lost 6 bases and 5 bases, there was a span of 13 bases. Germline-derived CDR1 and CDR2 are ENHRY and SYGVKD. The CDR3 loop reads CAIRGPSWETQYF. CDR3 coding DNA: TGTGCCATCAGAGGACCGTCTTGGGAGACCCAGTACTTC.

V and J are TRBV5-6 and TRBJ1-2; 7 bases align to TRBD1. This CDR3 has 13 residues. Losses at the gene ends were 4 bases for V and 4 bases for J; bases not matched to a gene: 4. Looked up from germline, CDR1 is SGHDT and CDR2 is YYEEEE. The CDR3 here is CASSLRTGYGYTF. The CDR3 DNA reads TGTGCCAGCAGCCTTAGGACAGGCTATGGCTACACCTTC. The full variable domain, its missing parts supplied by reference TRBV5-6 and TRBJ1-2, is DAGVTQSPTHLIKTRGQQVTLRCSPKSGHDTVSWYQQALGQGPQFIFQYYEEEERQRGNFPDRFSGHQFPNYSSELNVNALLLGDSALYLCASSLRTGYGYTFGSGTRLTVV.

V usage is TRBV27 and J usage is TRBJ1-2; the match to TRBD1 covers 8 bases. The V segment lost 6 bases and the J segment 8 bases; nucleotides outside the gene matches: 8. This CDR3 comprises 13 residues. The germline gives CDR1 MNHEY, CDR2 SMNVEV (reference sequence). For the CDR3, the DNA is TGTGCCAGCAGAGAATCAGGGGGCGGGGGCTACACCTTC. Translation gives CASRESGGGGYTF.

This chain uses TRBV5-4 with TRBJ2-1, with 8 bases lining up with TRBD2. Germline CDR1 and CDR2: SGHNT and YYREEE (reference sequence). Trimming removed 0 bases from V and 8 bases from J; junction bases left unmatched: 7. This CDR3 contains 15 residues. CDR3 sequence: CASSLGAGAFDEQFF. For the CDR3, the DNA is TGTGCCAGCAGCTTGGGAGCGGGAGCGTTCGATGAGCAGTTCTTC.

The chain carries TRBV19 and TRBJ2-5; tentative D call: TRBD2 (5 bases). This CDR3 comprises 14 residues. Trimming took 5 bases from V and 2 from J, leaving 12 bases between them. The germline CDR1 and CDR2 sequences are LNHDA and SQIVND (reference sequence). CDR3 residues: CASSPRVVQETQYF. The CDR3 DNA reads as TGTGCCAGTAGTCCGCGGGTGGTGCAAGAGACCCAGTACTTC.

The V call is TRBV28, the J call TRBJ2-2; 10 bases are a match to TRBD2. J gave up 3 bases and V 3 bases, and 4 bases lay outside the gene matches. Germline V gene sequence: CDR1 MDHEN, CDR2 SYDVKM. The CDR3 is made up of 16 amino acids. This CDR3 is CASSFGTSVHTGELFF. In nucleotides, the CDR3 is TGTGCCAGCAGTTTCGGGACTAGCGTCCACACCGGGGAGCTGTTTTTT.

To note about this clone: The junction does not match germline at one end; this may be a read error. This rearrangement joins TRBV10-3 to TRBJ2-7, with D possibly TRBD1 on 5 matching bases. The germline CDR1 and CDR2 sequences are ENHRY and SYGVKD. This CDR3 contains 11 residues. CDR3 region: CAIGDSYEQYF. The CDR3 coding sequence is TGTGCCATCGGTGACAGCTACGAGCAGTACTTC.

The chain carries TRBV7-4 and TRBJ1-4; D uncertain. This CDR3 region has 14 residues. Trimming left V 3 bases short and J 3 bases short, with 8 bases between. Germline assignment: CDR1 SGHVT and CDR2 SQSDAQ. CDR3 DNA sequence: TGTGCCAGCAGCTTCGGGAACCCTAATGAAAAACTGTTTTTT. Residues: CASSFGNPNEKLFF.

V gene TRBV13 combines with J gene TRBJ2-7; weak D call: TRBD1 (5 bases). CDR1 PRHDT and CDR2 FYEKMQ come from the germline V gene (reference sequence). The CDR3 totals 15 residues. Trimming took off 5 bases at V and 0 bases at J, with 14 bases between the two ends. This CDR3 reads CASSHTGTYSYEQYF. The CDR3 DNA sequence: TGTGCCAGCAGCCACACAGGTACCTACTCCTACGAGCAGTACTTC.

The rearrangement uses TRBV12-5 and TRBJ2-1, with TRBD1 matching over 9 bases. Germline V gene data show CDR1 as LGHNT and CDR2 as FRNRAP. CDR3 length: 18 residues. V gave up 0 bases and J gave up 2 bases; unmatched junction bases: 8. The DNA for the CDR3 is TGTGCTAGTGGTTTGGTACCCCCGACAGGGGGACCCTACAATGAGCAGTTCTTC. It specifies CASGLVPPTGGPYNEQFF.

The CDR3 reads CASSAILLRSTDTQYF. CDR3 DNA: TGTGCCAGCAGCGCGATACTATTGCGTTCCACAGATACGCAGTATTTT. The genes are TRBV5-6 and TRBJ2-3; D uncertain. Deletions cut 4 bases from V and 2 bases from J, with 17 bases between. The CDR3 contains 16 residues. Germline-derived CDR1 and CDR2 are SGHDT and YYEEEE.

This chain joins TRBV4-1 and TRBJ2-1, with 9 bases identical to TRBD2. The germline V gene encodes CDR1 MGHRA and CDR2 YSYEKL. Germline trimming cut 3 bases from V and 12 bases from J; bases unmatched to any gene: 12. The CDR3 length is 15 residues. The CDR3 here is CASSHPGTSPDGQFF. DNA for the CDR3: TGCGCCAGCAGCCACCCCGGGACTAGCCCCGACGGGCAGTTCTTC.

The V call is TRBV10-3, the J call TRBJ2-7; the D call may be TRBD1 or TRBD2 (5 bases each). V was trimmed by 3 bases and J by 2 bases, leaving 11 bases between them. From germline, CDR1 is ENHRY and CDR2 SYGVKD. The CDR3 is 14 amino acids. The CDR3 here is CAISDVGTPYEQYF. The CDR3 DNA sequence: TGTGCCATCAGTGACGTGGGGACCCCCTACGAGCAGTACTTC.

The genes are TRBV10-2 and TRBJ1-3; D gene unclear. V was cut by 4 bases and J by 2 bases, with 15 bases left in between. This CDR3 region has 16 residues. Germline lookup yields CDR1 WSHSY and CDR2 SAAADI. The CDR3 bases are TGCGCCAGCAGTGCGGGAGGGTTAGGCCCTGGAAACACCATATATTTT. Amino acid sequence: CASSAGGLGPGNTIYF.

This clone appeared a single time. The CDR3 region has the DNA TGTGCCAGCAACTTAAACCGAAATCAGCCCCAGCATTTT. Protein product: CASNLNRNQPQHF. This chain uses TRBV28 with TRBJ1-5, with D unclear. In germline, CDR1 is MDHEN, CDR2 SYDVKM. This CDR3 spans 13 amino acids. The V gene lost 7 bases and the J gene lost 4 bases, with 11 bases spanning the gap.